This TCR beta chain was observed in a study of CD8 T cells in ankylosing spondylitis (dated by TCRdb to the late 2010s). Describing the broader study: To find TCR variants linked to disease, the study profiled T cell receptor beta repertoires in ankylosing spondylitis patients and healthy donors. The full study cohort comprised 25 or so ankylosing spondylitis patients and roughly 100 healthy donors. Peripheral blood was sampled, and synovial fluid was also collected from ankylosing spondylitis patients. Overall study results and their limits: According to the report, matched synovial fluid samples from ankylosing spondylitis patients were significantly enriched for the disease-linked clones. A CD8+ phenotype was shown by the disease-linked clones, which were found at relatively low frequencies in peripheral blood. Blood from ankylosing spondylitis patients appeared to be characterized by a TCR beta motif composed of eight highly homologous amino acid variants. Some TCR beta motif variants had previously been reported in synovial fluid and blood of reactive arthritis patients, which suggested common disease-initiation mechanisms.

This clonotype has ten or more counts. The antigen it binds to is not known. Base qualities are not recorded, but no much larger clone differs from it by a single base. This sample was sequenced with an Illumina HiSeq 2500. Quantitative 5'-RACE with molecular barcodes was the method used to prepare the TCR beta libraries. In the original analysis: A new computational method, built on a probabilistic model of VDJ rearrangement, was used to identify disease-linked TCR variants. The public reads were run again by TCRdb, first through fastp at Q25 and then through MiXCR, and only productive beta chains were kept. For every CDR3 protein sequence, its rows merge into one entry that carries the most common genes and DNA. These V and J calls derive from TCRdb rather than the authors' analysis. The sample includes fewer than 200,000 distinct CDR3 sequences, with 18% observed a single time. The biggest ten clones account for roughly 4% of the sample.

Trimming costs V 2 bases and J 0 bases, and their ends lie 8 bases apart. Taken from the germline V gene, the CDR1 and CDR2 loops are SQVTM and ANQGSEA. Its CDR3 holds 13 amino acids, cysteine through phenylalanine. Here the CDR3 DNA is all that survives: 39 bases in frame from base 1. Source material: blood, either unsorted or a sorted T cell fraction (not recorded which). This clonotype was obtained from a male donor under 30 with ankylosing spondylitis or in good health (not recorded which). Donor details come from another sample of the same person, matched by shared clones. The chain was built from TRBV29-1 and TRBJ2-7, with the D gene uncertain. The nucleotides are TGCAGCGTTGAAACCGGAAGCTCCTACGAGCAGTACTTC. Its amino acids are CSVETGSSYEQYF.